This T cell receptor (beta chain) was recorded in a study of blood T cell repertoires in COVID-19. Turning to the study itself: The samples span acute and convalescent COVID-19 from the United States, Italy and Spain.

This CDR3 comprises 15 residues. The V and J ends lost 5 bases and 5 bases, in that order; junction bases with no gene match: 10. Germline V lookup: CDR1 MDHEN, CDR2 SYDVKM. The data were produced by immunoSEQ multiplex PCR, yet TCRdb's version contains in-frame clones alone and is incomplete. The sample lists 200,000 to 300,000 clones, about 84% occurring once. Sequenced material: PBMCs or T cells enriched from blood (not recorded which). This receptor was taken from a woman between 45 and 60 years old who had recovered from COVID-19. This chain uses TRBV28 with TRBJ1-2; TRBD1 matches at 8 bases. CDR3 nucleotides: TGTGCCAGCAGTCCAGGACAGGGTGCTTGGTATGGCTACACCTTC. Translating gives CASSPGQGAWYGYTF.